This T cell receptor beta chain derives from a study of shared clonotypes between healthy human individuals. Notes on this clone: Different DNA sequences within this sample yield the same CDR3.

V lost 2 bases and J 6 bases, leaving 5 bases between the germline ends. The CDR3 runs to 11 residues. CDR1 SGHTA and CDR2 FQGNSA come from the germline V gene. TCRdb's table, derived via immunoSEQ multiplex PCR, lists solely in-frame clones and lacks some. The data hold 2 million to 2.5 million clones, with roughly 92% observed a single time. This TCR was sampled from a man younger than 35 in good health. Some clones in this sample may be carry-over from other donors' samples. Sequenced input: naive CD4+ T cells from PBMCs. Noted subset: CD45RA+ positively selected. The chain recombines TRBV7-2 with TRBJ2-7; D gene unclear. For the CDR3, the DNA is TGTGCCAGCAGCTTATTTCGCGAGCAGTACTTC. Encoded protein: CASSLFREQYF.